This T cell receptor (beta chain) originates from a study of blood T cell repertoires in COVID-19. Original handling: Nucleated cell counts were estimated from reference gene primer amplification. The table came from immunoSEQ multiplex PCR; TCRdb's copy has only in-frame clones and leaves some out. For V, J and clone size, that table is used; D and trimming come from the DNA. Found here are some 100,000 clones, 85% to 90% of them singletons; the top ten hold around 1.5%. This CDR3 comprises 13 residues. Germline V gene sequence: CDR1 LNHDA, CDR2 SQIVND (reference sequence). Trimming took 10 bases from V and 8 from J; bases not matched to a gene: 10. This clone has ten or more counts.

The sequence came from a human donor with active COVID-19. The donor label of this sample is uncertain. The sequencing sample was made of peripheral blood. The chain recombines TRBV19 with TRBJ1-3, with 8 bases aligning to TRBD1. CDR3 region: CATSRTGWHTIYF. The DNA of the CDR3 is TGTGCCACCTCCCGGACAGGGTGGCACACCATATATTTT.